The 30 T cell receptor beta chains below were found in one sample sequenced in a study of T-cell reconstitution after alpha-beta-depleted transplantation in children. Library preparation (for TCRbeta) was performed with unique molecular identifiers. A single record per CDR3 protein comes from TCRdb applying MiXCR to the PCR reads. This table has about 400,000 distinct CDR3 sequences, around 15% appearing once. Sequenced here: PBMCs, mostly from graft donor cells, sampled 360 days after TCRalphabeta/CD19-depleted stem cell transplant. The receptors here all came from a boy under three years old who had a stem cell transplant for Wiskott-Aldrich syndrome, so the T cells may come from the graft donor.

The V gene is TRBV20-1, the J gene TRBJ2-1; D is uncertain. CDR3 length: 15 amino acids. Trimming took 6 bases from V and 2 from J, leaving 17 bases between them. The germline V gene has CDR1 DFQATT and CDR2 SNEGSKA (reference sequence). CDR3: CSAKRRPPPYNEQFF. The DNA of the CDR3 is TGCAGTGCCAAGCGACGACCCCCGCCCTACAATGAGCAGTTCTTC.

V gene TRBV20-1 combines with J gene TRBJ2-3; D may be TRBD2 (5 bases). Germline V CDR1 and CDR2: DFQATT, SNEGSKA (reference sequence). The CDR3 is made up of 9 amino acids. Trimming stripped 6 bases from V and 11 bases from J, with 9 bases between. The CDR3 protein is CSAGVGQYF. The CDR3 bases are TGCAGTGCCGGGGTAGGGCAGTATTTT.

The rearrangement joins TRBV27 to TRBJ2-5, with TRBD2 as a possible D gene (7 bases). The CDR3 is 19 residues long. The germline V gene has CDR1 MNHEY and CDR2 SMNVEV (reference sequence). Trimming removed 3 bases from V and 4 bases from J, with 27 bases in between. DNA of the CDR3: TGTGCCAGCAGTTTGCGGGGGCGGCTATCGGGATGGTTGCGAGAGACCCAGTACTTC. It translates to CASSLRGRLSGWLRETQYF.

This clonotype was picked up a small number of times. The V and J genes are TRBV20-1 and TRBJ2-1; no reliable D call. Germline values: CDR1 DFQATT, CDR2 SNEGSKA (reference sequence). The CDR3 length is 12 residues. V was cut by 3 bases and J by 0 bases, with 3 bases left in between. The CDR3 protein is CSASGSYNEQFF. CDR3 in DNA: TGCAGTGCTAGCGGCTCCTACAATGAGCAGTTCTTC.

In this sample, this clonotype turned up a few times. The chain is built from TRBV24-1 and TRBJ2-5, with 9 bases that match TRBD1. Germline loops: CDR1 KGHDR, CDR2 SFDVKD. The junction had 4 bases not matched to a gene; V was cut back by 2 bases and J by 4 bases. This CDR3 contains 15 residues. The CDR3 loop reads CATSDSRQGGETQYF. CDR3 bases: TGTGCCACCAGTGATTCTCGACAGGGGGGAGAGACCCAGTACTTC.

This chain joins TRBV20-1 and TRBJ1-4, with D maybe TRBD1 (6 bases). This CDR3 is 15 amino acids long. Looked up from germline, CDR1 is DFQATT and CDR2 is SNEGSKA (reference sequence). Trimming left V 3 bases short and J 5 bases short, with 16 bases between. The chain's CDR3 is CSARDLRGPNEKLFF. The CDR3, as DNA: TGCAGTGCTAGGGACCTCAGGGGCCCAAATGAAAAACTGTTTTTT.

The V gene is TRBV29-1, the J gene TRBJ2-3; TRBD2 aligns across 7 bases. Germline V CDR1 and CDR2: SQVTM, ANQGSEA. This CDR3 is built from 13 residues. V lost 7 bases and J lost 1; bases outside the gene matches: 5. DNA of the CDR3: TGCAGCGGGAAGAGCGGGGGCACAGATACGCAGTATTTT. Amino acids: CSGKSGGTDTQYF.

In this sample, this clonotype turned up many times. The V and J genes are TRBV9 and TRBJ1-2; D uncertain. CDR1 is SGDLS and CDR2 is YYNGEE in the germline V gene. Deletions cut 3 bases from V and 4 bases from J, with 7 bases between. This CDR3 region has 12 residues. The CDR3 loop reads CASSGDSYGYTF. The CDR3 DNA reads TGTGCCAGCAGCGGGGATTCCTATGGCTACACCTTC.

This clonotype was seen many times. For the CDR3, the DNA is TGTGCCAGCAGTCGAGTTGGGGACAGGCTAAAAGGGGACGATACGCAGTATTTT. Encoded protein: CASSRVGDRLKGDDTQYF. The genes are TRBV2 and TRBJ2-3, with 8 bases fitting TRBD1. Per germline, CDR1 SNHLY and CDR2 FYNNEI. V lost 5 bases to trimming and J lost 6 bases; unmatched junction nucleotides: 19. This CDR3 contains 18 residues.

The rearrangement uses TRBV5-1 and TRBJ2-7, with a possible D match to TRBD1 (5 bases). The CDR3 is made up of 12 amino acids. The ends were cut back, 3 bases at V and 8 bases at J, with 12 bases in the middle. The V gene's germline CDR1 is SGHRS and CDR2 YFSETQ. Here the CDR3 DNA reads TGCGCCAGCAGCTCCCAGGGTGGGCAGCAGTACTTC. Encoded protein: CASSSQGGQQYF.

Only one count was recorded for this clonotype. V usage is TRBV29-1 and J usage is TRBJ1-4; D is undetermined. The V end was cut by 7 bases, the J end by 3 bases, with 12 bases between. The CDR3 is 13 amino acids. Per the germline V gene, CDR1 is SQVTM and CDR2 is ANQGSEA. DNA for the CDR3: TGCAGCGCCAACGTGGGATCTAATGAAAAACTGTTTTTT. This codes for CSANVGSNEKLFF.

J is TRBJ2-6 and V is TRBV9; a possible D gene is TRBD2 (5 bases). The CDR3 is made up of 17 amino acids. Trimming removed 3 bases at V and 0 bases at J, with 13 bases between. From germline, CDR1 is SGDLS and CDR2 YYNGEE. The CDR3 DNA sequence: TGTGCCAGCAGCGGATCGACGGGATTCTCTGGGGCCAACGTCCTGACTTTC. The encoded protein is CASSGSTGFSGANVLTF.

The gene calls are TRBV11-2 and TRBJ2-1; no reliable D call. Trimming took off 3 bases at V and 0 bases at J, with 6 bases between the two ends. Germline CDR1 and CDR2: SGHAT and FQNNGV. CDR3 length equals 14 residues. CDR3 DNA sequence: TGTGCCAGCAGCTTGGTGGTCTCCTACAATGAGCAGTTCTTC. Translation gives CASSLVVSYNEQFF. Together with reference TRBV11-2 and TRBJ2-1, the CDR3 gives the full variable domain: EAGVAQSPRYKIIEKRQSVAFWCNPISGHATLYWYQQILGQGPKLLIQFQNNGVVDDSQLPKDRFSAERLKGVDSTLKIQPAKLEDSAVYLCASSLVVSYNEQFFGPGTRLTVL.

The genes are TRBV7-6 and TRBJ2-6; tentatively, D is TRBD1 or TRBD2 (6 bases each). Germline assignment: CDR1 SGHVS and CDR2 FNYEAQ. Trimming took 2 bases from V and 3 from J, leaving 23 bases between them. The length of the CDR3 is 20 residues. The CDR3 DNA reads TGTGCCAGCAGCTTACGGCCCCCGGGGGCGGTTGTAAGTGGGGCCAACGTCCTGACTTTC. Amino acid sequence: CASSLRPPGAVVSGANVLTF. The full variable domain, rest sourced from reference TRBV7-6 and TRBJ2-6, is GAGVSQSPRYKVTKRGQDVALRCDPISGHVSLYWYRQALGQGPEFLTYFNYEAQQDKSGLPNDRFSAERPEGSISTLTIQRTEQRDSAMYRCASSLRPPGAVVSGANVLTFGAGSRLTVL.

The CDR3 sequence is CASSGGGPQYF. The DNA of the CDR3 is TGTGCCAGCAGTGGGGGGGGACCGCAGTACTTC. V and J are TRBV25-1 and TRBJ2-7; 7 positions agree with TRBD2. The CDR3 loop spans 11 amino acids. V shed 4 bases, J shed 9 bases, and the junction held 3 bases outside the gene matches. Germline values: CDR1 MGHDK, CDR2 SYGVNS.

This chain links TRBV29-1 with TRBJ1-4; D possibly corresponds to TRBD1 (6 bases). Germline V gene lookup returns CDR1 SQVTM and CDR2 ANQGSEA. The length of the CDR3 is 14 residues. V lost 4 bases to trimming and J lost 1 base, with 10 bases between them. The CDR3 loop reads CSVATQGTNEKLFF. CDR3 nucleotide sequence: TGCAGCGTTGCTACACAGGGAACTAATGAAAAACTGTTTTTT. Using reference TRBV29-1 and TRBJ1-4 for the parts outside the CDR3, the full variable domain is SAVISQKPSRDICQRGTSLTIQCQVDSQVTMMFWYRQQPGQSLTLIATANQGSEATYESGFVIDKFPISRPNLTFSTLTVSNMSPEDSSIYLCSVATQGTNEKLFFGSGTQLSVL.

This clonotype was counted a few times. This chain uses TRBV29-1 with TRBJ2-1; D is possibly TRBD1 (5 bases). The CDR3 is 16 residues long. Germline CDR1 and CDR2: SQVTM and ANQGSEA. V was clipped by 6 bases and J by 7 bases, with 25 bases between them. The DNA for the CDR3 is TGCAGCGTACGACCCCCGGATTTGGCAGGGTGGAATGAGCAGTTCTTC. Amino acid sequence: CSVRPPDLAGWNEQFF.

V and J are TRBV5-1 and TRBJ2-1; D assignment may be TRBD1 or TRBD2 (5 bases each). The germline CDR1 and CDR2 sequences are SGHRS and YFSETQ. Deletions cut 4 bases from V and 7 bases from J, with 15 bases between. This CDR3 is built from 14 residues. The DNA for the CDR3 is TGCGCCAGCAGCGTCAGGGTTTGGGGGAATGAGCAGTTCTTC. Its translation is CASSVRVWGNEQFF.

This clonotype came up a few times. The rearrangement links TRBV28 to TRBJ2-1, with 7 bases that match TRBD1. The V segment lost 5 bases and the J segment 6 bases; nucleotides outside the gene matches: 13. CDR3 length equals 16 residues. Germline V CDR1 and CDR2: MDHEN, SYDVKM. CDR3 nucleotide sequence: TGTGCCAGCAGTCCAAACCCACTGACAGGGCTCAATGAGCAGTTCTTC. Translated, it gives CASSPNPLTGLNEQFF.

Here the CDR3 DNA reads TGTGCCAGCGCCGCTTGGACAGGGCCCGGGAATGAGCAGTTCTTC. Its protein product is CASAAWTGPGNEQFF. The genes are TRBV6-4 and TRBJ2-1; 8 bases agree with TRBD1. V shed 8 bases, J shed 7 bases, and the junction held 13 bases outside the gene matches. The CDR3 runs to 15 residues. The germline gives CDR1 MRHNA, CDR2 SNTAGT.

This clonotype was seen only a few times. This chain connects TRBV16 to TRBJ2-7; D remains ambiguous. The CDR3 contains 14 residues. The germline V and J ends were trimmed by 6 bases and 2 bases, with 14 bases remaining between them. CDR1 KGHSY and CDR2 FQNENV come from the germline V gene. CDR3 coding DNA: TGTGCCAGCAGTGGCGCCTCAGGACCCTACGAGCAGTACTTC. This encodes CASSGASGPYEQYF.

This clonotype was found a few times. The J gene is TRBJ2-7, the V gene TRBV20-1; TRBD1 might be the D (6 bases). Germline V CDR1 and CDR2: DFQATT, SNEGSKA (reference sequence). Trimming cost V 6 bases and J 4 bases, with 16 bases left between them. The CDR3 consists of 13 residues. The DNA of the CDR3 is TGCAGTGCCCCCGGGACAAAACCTTACGAGCAGTACTTC. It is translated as CSAPGTKPYEQYF.

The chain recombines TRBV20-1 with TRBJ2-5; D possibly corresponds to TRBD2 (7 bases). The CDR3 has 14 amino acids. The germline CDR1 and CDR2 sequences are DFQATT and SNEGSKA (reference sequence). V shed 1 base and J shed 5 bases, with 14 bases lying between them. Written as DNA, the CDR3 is TGCAGTGCTAGAGTTCGGGGGGCCAGGGAGACCCAGTACTTC. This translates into CSARVRGARETQYF.

CDR3 coding DNA: TGTGCCAGCAGTTACCGGACCCATCGGGGGGACCAGTTCTTC. Translating gives CASSYRTHRGDQFF. The chain has TRBV6-2 or TRBV6-3 and TRBJ2-1; TRBD2 matches 7 bases. Germline CDR1 reads MNHEY; CDR2 reads SVGEGT. Trimming at V came to 2 bases and at J to 13 bases, leaving 11 bases not matched to a gene. The CDR3 totals 14 residues.

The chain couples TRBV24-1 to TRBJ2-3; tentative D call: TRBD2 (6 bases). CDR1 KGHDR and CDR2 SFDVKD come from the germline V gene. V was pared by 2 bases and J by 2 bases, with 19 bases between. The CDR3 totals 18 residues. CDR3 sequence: CATSDSEQEGKSTDTQYF. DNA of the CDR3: TGTGCCACCAGTGATTCGGAACAGGAGGGTAAATCCACAGATACGCAGTATTTT.

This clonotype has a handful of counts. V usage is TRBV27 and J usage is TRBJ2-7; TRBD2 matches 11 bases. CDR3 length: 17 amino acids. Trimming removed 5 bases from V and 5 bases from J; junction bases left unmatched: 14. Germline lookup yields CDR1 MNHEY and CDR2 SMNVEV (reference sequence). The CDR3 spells CASSPLGASGRLDEQYF. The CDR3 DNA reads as TGTGCCAGCAGTCCCCTGGGAGCTAGCGGGAGGTTGGACGAGCAGTACTTC.

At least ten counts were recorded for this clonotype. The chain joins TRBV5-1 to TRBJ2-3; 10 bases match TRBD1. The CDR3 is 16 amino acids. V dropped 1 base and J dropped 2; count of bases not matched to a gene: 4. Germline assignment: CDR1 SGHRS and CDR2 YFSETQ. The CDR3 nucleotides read TGCGCCAGCAGCTTGTGGACAGGGGGAACCACAGATACGCAGTATTTT. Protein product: CASSLWTGGTTDTQYF.

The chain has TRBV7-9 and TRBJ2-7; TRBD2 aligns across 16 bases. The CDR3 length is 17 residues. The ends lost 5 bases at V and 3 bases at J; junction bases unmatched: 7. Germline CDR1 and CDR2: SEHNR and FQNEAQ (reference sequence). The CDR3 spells CASSPGLAGGSSYEQYF. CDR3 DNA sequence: TGTGCCAGCAGCCCGGGACTAGCGGGAGGGTCGAGCTACGAGCAGTACTTC. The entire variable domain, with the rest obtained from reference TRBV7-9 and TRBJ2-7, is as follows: DTGVSQNPRHKITKRGQNVTFRCDPISEHNRLYWYRQTLGQGPEFLTYFQNEAQLEKSRLLSDRFSAERPKGSFSTLEIQRTEQGDSAMYLCASSPGLAGGSSYEQYFGPGTRLTVT.

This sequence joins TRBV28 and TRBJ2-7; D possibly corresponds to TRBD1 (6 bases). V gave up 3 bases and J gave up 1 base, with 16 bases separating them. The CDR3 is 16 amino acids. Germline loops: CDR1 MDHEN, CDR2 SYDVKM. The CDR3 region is CASSFMGALSSYEQYF. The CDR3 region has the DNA TGTGCCAGCAGTTTCATGGGGGCCCTAAGTTCCTACGAGCAGTACTTC.

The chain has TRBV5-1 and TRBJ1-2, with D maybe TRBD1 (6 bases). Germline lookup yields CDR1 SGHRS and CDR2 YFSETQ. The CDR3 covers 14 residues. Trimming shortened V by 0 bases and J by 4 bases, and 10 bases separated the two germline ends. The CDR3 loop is CASSLGQALYGYTF. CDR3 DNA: TGCGCCAGCAGCTTGGGACAGGCGCTCTATGGCTACACCTTC.